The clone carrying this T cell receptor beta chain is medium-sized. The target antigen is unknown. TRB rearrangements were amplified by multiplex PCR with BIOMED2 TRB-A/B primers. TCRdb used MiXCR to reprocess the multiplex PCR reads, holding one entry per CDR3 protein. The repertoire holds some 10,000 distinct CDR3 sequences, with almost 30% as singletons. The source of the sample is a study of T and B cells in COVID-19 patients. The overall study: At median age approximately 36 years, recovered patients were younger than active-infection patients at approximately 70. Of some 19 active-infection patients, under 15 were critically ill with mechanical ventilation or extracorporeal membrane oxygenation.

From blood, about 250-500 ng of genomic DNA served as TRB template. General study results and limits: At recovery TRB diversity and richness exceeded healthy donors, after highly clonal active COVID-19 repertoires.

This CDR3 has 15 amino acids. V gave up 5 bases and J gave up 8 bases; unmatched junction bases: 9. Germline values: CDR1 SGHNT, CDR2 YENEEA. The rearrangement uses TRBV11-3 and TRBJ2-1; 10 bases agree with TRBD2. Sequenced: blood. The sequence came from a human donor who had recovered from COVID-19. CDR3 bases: TGTGCCAGCAGCCTAAAAGCGGGAGGGCCTTATGAGCAGTTCTTC. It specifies CASSLKAGGPYEQFF.